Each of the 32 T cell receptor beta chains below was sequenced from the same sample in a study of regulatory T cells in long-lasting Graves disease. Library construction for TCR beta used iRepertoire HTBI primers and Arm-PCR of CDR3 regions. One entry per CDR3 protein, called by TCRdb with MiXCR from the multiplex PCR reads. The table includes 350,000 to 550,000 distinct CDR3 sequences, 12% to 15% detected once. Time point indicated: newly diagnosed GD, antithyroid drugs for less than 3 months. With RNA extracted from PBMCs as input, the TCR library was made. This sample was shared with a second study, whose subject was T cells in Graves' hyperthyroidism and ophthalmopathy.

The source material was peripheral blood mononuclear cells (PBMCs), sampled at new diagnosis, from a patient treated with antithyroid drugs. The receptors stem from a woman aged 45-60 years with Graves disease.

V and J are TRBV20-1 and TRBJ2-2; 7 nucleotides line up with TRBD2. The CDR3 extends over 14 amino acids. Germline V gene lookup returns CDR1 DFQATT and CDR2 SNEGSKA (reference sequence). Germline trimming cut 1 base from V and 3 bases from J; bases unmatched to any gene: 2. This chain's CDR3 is CSARAGRYTGELFF. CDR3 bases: TGCAGTGCTAGAGCCGGGAGGTACACCGGGGAGCTGTTTTTT.

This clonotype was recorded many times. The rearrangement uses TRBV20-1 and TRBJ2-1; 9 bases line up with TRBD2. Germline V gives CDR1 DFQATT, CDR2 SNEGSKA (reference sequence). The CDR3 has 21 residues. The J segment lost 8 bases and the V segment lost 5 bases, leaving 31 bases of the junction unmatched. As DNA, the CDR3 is TGCAGTGCTCAAATATCCCAGACGTCCTTGGTGGTAGCGGGAGCGGACGATGAGCAGTTCTTC. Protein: CSAQISQTSLVVAGADDEQFF.

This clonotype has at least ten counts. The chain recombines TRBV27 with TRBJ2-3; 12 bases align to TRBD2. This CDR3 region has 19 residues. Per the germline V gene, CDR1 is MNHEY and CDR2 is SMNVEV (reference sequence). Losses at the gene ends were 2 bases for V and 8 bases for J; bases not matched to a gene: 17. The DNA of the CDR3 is TGTGCCAGCAGTTTAAATCCGCTGCGACTAGCGGGAGAGGGGGTTACGCAGTATTTT. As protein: CASSLNPLRLAGEGVTQYF.

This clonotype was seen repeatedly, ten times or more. CDR3 DNA sequence: TGTGCCAGCATGCGGGAGACGTTCTACAATGAGCAGTTCTTC. Residues: CASMRETFYNEQFF. This chain uses TRBV7-9 with TRBJ2-1; 7 positions agree with TRBD2. Germline V lookup: CDR1 SEHNR, CDR2 FQNEAQ (reference sequence). J was trimmed by 3 bases and V by 7 bases; bases with no gene match: 6. The CDR3 length is 14 residues. Together with reference TRBV7-9 and TRBJ2-1, the CDR3 gives the full variable domain: DTGVSQNPRHKITKRGQNVTFRCDPISEHNRLYWYRQTLGQGPEFLTYFQNEAQLEKSRLLSDRFSAERPKGSFSTLEIQRTEQGDSAMYLCASMRETFYNEQFFGPGTRLTVL.

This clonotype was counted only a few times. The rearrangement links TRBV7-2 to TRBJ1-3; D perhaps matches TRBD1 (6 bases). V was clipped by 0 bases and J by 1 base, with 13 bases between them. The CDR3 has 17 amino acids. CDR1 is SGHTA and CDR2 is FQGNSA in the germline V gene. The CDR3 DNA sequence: TGTGCCAGCAGCTTAGCGGGGGGCGGGGCGTCTGGAAACACCATATATTTT. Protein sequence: CASSLAGGGASGNTIYF.

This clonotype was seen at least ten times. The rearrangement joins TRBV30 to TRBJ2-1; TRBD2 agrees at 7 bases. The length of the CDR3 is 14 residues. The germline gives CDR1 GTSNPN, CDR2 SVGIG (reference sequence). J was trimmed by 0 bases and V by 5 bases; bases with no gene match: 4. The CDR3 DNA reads TGTGCCTGGGGGGGGGGGAGCTCCTACAATGAGCAGTTCTTC. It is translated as CAWGGGSSYNEQFF.

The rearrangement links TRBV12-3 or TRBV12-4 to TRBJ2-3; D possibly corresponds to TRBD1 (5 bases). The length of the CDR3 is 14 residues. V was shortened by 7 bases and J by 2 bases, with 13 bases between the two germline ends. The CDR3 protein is CASTSDRDTDTQYF. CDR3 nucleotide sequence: TGTGCCAGCACCTCTGACAGAGACACAGATACGCAGTATTTT.

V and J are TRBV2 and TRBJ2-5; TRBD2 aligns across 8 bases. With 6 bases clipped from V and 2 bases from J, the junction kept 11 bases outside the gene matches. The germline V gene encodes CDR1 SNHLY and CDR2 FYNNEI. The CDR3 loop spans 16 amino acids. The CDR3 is CASSLVAGGLQETQYF. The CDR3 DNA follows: TGTGCCAGCAGCTTAGTTGCGGGGGGTTTACAAGAGACCCAGTACTTC.

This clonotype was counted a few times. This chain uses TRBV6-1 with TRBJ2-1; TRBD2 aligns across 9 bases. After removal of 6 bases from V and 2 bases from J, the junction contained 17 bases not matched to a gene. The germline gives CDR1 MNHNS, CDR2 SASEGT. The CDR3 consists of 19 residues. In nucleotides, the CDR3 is TGTGCCAGCAGGGGGGGCAGGGGGAGCGGGAGGCCGACCTACAATGAGCAGTTCTTC. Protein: CASRGGRGSGRPTYNEQFF.

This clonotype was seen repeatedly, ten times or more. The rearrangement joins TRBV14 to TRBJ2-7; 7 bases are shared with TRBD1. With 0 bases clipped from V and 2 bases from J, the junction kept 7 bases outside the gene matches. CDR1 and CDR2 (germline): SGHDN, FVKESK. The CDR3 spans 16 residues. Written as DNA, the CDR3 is TGTGCCAGCAGCCAAGACTCTACCACAGGGGCCTACGAGCAGTACTTC. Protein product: CASSQDSTTGAYEQYF.

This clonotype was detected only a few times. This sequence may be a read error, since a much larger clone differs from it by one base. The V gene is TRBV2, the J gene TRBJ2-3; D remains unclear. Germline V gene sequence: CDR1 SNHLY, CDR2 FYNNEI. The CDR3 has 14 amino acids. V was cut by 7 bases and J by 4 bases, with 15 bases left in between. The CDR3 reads CASTSGRLADTQYF. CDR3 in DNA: TGTGCCAGCACGTCTGGTAGACTCGCAGATACGCAGTATTTT.

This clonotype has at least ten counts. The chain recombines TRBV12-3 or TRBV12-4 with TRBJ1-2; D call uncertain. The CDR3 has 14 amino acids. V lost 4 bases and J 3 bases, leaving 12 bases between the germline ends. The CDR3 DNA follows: TGTGCCAGCAGTTCTGGCCCGTTAGACTATGGCTACACCTTC. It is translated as CASSSGPLDYGYTF.

The CDR3 DNA is TGTGCCAGCAGTTTGCCGATGAGGGAGCAGTACTTC. It translates to CASSLPMREQYF. The V and J genes are TRBV28 and TRBJ2-7; D ambiguous. CDR1 and CDR2 from the germline V gene are MDHEN and SYDVKM. The CDR3 has 12 amino acids. With 3 bases removed from V and 7 bases from J, the gap between germline ends came to 10 bases.

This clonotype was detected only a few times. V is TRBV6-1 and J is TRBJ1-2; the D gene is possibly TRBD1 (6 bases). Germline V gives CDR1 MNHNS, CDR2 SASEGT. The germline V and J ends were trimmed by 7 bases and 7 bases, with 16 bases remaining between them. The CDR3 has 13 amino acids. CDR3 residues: CASTTQGVGGYTF. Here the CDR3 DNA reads TGTGCCAGCACCACACAGGGCGTAGGTGGCTACACCTTC.

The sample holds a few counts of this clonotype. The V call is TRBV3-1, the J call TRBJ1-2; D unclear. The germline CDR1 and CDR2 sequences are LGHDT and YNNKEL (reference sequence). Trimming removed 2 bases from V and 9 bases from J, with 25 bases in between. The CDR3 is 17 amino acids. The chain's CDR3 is CASSQTPPTLTPDSYTF. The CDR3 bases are TGTGCCAGCAGCCAAACGCCCCCGACACTTACACCCGATAGCTACACCTTC.

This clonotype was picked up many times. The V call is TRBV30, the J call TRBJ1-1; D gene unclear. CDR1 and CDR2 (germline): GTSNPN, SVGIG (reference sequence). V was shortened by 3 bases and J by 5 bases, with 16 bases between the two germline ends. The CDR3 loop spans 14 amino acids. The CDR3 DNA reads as TGTGCCTGGAGGTCGATGGGCAGTCGTACTGAAGCTTTCTTT. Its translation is CAWRSMGSRTEAFF. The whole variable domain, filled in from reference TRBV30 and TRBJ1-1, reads SQTIHQWPATLVQPVGSPLSLECTVEGTSNPNLYWYRQAAGRGLQLLFYSVGIGQISSEVPQNLSASRPQDRQFILSSKKLLLSDSGFYLCAWRSMGSRTEAFFGQGTRLTVV.

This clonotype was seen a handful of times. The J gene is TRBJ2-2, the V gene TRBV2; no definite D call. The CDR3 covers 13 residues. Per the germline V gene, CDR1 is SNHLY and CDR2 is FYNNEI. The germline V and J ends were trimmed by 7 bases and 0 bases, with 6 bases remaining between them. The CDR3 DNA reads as TGTGCCAGCATACGGACGAACACCGGGGAGCTGTTTTTT. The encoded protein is CASIRTNTGELFF.

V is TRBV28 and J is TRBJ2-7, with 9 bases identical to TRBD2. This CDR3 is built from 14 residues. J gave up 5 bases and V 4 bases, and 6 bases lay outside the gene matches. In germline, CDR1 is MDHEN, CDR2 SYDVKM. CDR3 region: CASSSSGGLNEQYF. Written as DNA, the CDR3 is TGTGCCAGCAGTTCCAGCGGGGGGCTCAACGAGCAGTACTTC.

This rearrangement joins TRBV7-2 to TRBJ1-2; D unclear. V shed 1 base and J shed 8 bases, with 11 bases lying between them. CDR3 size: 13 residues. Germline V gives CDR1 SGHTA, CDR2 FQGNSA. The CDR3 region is CASSLGARSGYTF. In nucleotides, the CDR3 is TGTGCCAGCAGCTTAGGGGCCAGGAGCGGCTACACCTTC.

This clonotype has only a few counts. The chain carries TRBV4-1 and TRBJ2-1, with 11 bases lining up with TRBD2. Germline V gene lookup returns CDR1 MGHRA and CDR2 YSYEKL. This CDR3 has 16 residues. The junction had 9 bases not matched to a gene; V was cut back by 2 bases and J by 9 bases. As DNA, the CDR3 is TGCGCCAGCAGCCAACCGTTAGGACTAGCGGGTCCTGAGCAGTTCTTC. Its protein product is CASSQPLGLAGPEQFF.

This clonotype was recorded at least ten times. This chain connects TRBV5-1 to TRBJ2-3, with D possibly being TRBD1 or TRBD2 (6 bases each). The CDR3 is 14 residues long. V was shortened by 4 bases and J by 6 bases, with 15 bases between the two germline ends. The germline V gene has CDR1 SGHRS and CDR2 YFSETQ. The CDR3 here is CASSGDTAGDTQYF. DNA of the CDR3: TGCGCCAGCAGCGGGGACACGGCGGGGGATACGCAGTATTTT.

CDR3 nucleotides: TGTGCCAGCAGACCCGGGGCCCACTATTATAGCAATCAGCCCCAGCATTTT. This gives the protein CASRPGAHYYSNQPQHF. The chain recombines TRBV28 with TRBJ1-5; the D gene is possibly TRBD1 (5 bases). In germline, CDR1 is MDHEN, CDR2 SYDVKM. The V end lost 6 bases, the J end lost 0 bases, and 18 bases lay between the germline ends. This CDR3 is built from 17 residues.

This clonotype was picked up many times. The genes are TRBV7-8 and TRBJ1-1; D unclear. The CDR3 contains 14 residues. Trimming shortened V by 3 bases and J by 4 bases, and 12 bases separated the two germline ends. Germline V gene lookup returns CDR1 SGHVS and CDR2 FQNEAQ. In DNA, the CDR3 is TGTGCCAGCAGCTTTTCCGGTCTCCCCACTGAAGCTTTCTTT. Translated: CASSFSGLPTEAFF.

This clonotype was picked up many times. The chain's CDR3 is CASSLDLAGITDTQYF. For the CDR3, the DNA is TGCGCCAGCAGCTTGGATCTAGCGGGGATAACAGATACGCAGTATTTT. This chain links TRBV5-1 with TRBJ2-3, with 9 positions matching TRBD2. Trimming cost V 0 bases and J 3 bases; bases outside gene matches: 5. The CDR3 has 16 amino acids. Germline V gene lookup returns CDR1 SGHRS and CDR2 YFSETQ.

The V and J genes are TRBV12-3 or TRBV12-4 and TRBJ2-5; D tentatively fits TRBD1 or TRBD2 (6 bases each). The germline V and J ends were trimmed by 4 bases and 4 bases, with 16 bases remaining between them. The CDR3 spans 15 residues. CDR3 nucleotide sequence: TGTGCCAGCAGTTGGGGGGCAGGAGTGATAGAGACCCAGTACTTC. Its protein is CASSWGAGVIETQYF.

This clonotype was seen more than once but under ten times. The CDR3 is CATSDPNYSGRRETQYF. The CDR3 DNA sequence: TGTGCCACCAGTGATCCGAATTATAGCGGGAGGAGGGAGACCCAGTACTTC. The rearrangement links TRBV24-1 to TRBJ2-5, with 10 bases aligning to TRBD2. V shed 3 bases and J 5 bases; nucleotides not matched to a gene: 11. CDR1 is KGHDR, CDR2 SFDVKD, per germline. CDR3 size: 17 residues.

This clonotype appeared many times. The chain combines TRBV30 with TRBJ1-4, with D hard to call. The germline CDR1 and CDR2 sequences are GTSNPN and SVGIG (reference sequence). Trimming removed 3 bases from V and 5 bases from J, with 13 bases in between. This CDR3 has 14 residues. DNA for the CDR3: TGTGCCTGGAGGCACGGACCACAAAATGAAAAACTGTTTTTT. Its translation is CAWRHGPQNEKLFF.

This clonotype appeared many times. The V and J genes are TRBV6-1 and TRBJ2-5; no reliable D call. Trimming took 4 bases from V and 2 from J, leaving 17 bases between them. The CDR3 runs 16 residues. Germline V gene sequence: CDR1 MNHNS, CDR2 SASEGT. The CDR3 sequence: CASSGATRAIQETQYF. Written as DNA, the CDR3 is TGTGCCAGCAGTGGCGCGACACGGGCGATACAAGAGACCCAGTACTTC.

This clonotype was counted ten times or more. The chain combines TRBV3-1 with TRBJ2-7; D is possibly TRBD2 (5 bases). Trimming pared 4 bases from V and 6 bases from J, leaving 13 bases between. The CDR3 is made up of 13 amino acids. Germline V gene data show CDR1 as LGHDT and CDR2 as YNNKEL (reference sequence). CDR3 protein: CASSPAPGSEQYF. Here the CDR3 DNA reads TGTGCCAGCAGCCCAGCCCCGGGAAGCGAGCAGTACTTC.

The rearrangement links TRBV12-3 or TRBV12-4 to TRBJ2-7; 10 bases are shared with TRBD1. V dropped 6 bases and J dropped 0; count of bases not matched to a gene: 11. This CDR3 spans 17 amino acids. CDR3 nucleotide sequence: TGTGCCAGCAGACATGCACCGGGACAGGGGCCCTCCTACGAGCAGTACTTC. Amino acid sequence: CASRHAPGQGPSYEQYF.

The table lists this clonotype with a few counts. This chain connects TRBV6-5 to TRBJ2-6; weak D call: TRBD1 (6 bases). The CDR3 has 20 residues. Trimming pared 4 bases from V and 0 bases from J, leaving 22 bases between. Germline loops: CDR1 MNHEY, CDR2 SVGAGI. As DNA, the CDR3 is TGTGCCAGCAGTTTACTAAGAACAGGGACGTTCCGCTCTGGGGCCAACGTCCTGACTTTC. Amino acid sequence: CASSLLRTGTFRSGANVLTF.

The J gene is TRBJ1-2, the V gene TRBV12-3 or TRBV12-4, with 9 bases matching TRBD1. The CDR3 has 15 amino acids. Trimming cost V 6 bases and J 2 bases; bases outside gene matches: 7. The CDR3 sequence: CASRTDRGNNYGYTF. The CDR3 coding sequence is TGTGCCAGCAGGACCGACAGGGGGAACAACTATGGCTACACCTTC.